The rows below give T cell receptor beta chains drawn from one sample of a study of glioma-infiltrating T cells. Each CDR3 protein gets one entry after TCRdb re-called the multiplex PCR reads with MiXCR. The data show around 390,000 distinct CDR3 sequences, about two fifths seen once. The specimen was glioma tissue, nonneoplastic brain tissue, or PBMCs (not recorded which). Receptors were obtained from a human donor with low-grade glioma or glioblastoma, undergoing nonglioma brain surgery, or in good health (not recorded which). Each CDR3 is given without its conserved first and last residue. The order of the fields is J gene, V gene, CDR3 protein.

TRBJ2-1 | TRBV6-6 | ASSRGSYNERF
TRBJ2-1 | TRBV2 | ASSPSGDYEQF
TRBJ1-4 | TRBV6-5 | ASSLNGLTNEKLF
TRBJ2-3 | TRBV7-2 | ASTPVGVSTDTQY
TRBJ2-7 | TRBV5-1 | ASSSQVGGDYEQY
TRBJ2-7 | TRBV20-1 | SARDLAGVSYEQY
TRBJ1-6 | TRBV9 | ASRVATGWRSPLH
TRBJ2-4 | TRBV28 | ASSPRSISERLAKNIQY
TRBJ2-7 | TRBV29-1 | SVEDGGSYEQY
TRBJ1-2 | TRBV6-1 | ASRTVSRGGYT
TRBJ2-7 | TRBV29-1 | SVSGQESSYEQY
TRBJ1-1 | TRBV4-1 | ASSQESANTEAF
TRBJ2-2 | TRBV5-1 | ASTLLAGINTGELF
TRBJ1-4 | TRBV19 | ASTSTGTGDEKLF
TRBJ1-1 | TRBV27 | ASSLYGFGGMTEAF
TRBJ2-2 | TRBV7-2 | ASSATPGLARTGELF
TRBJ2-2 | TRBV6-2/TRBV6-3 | ASSYSGQGGHTGELF
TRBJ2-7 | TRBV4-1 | ASSRLSGSSYEQY
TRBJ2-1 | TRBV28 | ASSWDSSSSYNEQF
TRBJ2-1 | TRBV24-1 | ATSDQSGRATSPYNEQF
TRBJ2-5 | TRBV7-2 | ASSLLGLAEPQY
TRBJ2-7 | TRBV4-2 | ASSQVDGGYEQY
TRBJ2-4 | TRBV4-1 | ASSQDEAGGGHIQY
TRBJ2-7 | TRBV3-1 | ASSRGLAGYEQY
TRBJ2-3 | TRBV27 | ASSSGLRPTDTQY
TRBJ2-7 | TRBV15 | ATSRDIATQEQY
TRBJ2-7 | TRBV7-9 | ASKGQGYEQY
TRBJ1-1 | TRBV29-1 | SVVENRYMNTEAF
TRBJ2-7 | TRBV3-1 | ASGQDLQAGDSDEQY
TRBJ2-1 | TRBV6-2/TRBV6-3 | SSRTLAGGAENNEQF
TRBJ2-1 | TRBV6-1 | ASSPTSGRAYNEQF
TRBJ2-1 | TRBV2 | ASSDSASPYNEQF
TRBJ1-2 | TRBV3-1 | ASSQGGVLGYGYT
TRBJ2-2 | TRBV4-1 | ASSQVSLLGELF
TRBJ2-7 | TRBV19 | ASSIDRHPIYNEQY
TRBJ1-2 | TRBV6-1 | ASSSGRQGADDGYT
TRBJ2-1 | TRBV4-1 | ASSQGPSGRSEQF
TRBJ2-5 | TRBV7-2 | ASSPPGGGGKTQY
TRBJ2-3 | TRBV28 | ASSLLDFSPDTQY
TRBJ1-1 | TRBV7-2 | ASSPGIPSTEAF
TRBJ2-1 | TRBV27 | ASSPGVRAHNEQF